This TCR beta chain was recorded in a study of OX40 agonist ivuxolimab in advanced cancers. With respect to the entire study: The costimulatory receptor OX40 (CD134) was targeted by ivuxolimab, a fully human IgG2 agonistic monoclonal antibody. Intravenous ivuxolimab was administered to patients every 2 weeks at six dose levels: 0.01, 0.1, 0.3, 1.5, 3 and 10 mg/kg. Of the approximately 54 dose-escalation patients, hepatocellular carcinoma was present in roughly 19, melanoma in around 15, renal cell carcinoma in 9 and head and neck cancer in 9. In the dose-escalation cohort, around four fifths of patients were male, and the mean age was approximately 60 years, with a range of 23 to 79. Prior anti-PD-1, anti-PD-L1 or anti-CTLA-4 therapy was permitted, and approximately 40% of dose-escalation patients had received checkpoint inhibitors. Three dose-escalation patients achieved partial responses, one with hepatocellular carcinoma and two with cutaneous melanoma. The point of sequencing TCRbeta in the periphery was to test whether ivuxolimab changed TCR sequence diversity and drove clonal T-cell expansion. The paper describes the monotherapy dose-escalation part (N of about 47 patients) of the phase I trial of ivuxolimab. Broad study findings and their caveats: The antigen specificity of the peripheral T cells that underwent clonal expansion was not determined. At doses of 0.1 to 3.0 mg/kg, clonal expansion of both CD4+ and CD8+ blood T cells was observed from baseline to week 6. Low levels of normalized T-cell clonal expansion were also seen in some nonresponding patients. After ivuxolimab, CD8+ T cells had more expanded clones than CD4+ T cells on average. In the 0.1-3.0 mg/kg groups, partial responders had among the lowest normalized peripheral clonal expansion, particularly in CD8+ T cells.

Genomic DNA was extracted from sorted cells for sequencing of the TCRbeta CDR3 region. TCRbeta CDR3 regions were sequenced using the immunoSEQ Assay. TCRdb took over this immuneACCESS table, retaining in-frame rearrangements with V and J assigned. Such tables are incomplete; in checked studies, under half of the missing clones stem from an unresolved V gene, and the remainder is unexplained. Across this sample there are about 60,000 clones, with approximately 80% seen only once. The ten largest clones represent over 2.5% of the sample. Of note for this clone: Which antigen it targets is not known. No base-level quality is on record; no much larger clone is a single base apart.

The trial excluded patients who had a history of autoimmune disease or who were on systemic immunosuppression. Peripheral blood for TCR sequencing was drawn from every dose cohort at baseline, at cycle 4 day 1 and at cycle 7 day 1. The samples were taken from a phase I, first-in-human, multicenter, open-label dose-escalation trial of ivuxolimab. The trial enrolled adults with locally advanced or metastatic head and neck squamous cell, hepatocellular, melanoma or renal cell carcinoma. CD4+ and CD8+ T cells were sorted separately from peripheral blood before TCR sequencing. The sequence came from an adult with an advanced solid tumor such as melanoma, head and neck, liver or kidney cancer. The sequenced sample was CD4+ or CD8+ T cells sorted from blood, obtained in a trial of the OX40 agonist ivuxolimab.

The CDR3 sequence is CASSLRGSSSGNTIYF. The base sequence is TGTGCCAGCAGCTTACGCGGGTCTTCCTCTGGAAACACCATATATTTT. The V and J genes are TRBV7-2 and TRBJ1-3; the D gene assignment is ambiguous. Taken from cysteine to phenylalanine, the CDR3 has 16 residues. Only the CDR3 part of the read is kept: 48 bases, read in frame from the first base. V is pared back by 2 bases and J by 0 bases, with 11 bases lying between the germline termini. As encoded in the germline V gene, CDR1 is SGHTA while CDR2 is FQGNSA.